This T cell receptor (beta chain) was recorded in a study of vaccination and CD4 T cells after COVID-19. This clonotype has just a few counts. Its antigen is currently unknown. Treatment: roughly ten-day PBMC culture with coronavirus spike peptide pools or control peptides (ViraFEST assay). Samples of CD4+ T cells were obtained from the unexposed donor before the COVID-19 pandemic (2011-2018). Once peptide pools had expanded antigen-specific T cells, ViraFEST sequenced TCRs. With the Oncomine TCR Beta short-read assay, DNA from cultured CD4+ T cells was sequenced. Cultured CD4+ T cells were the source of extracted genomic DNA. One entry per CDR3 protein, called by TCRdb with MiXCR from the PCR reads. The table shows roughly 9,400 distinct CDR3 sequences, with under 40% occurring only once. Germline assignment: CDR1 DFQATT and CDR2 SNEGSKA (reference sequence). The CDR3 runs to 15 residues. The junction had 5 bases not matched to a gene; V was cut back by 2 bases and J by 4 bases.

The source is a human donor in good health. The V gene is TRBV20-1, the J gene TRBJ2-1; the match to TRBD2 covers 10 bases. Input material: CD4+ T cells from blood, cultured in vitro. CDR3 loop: CSARSTSGVYNEQFF. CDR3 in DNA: TGCAGTGCTAGATCAACTAGCGGGGTATACAATGAGCAGTTCTTC.